This TCR beta chain is drawn from a study of identical twins. This clonotype came up a few times. The antigen remains undetermined. This CDR3 region has 13 residues. Germline V gives CDR1 SGHRS, CDR2 YFSETQ. The germline V and J ends were trimmed by 2 bases and 8 bases, with 11 bases remaining between them. General study points: The study found excess low generation probability among twin-shared out-of-frame alpha sequences.

Healthy Caucasians, and only they, were the donors. Unique molecular identifiers were present on the cDNA, which also gained a universal primer site by template switching. TCRdb processed the 5' RACE reads anew with MiXCR; each CDR3 protein has one entry. The data show about 100,000 distinct CDR3 sequences, 5.9% seen once. The sequencing input was memory T cells sorted from blood. This TCR was recovered from a woman aged 45-60 years in good health. The V call is TRBV5-1, the J call TRBJ2-1; no reliable D call. The DNA of the CDR3 is TGCGCCAGCAGCTTCGGCCTGAGGTATGAGCAGTTCTTC. This sequence encodes CASSFGLRYEQFF.